Below are 6 T cell receptor beta chains sequenced from a single sample in a study of blood T cell repertoires in COVID-19. TCRdb's copy holds only in-frame clones and misses some; the assay was immunoSEQ multiplex PCR. Of just over 650,000 clones listed, about nine tenths are singletons. The sequencing input was peripheral blood. These receptors originate from a woman younger than 30 with acute or convalescent COVID-19.

The V and J genes are TRBV4-2 and TRBJ1-1; tentatively, D is TRBD1 (5 bases). CDR3 length: 16 residues. Germline CDR1 reads LGHNA; CDR2 reads YNFKEQ. Deletions cut 4 bases from V and 9 bases from J, with 24 bases between. The CDR3 coding sequence is TGTGCCAGCAGCCCGACGGACCTGGGGGAGGGTCCCAAAGCTTTCTTT. Translating it yields CASSPTDLGEGPKAFF.

The genes are TRBV6-5 and TRBJ1-1, with 8 positions matching TRBD1. The CDR3 covers 14 residues. Germline values: CDR1 MNHEY, CDR2 SVGAGI. V was pared by 11 bases and J by 6 bases, with 14 bases of the junction left unmatched. The CDR3 DNA reads TGTGCCGCGGGACAGGAATGGGTTGGCGCTGAAGCTTTCTTT. Translating gives CAAGQEWVGAEAFF.

The chain uses TRBV3-1 (or the pseudogene TRBV3-2) and TRBJ2-7; TRBD2 aligns across 9 bases. The CDR3 spans 15 residues. V was pared by 4 bases and J by 4 bases, with 8 bases of the junction left unmatched. Germline V gene lookup returns CDR1 LGHDT and CDR2 YNNKEL (reference sequence). For the CDR3, the DNA is TGTGCCAGCAGCCCTGGGGCTAGCGGGGCTTACGAGCAGTACTTC. This encodes CASSPGASGAYEQYF.

The chain links TRBV18 to TRBJ1-3, with TRBD1 matching 10 bases. The length of the CDR3 is 13 residues. Per the germline V gene, CDR1 is KGHSH and CDR2 is LQKENI. Trimming cost V 5 bases and J 8 bases; bases outside gene matches: 3. CDR3 in amino acids: CASSRQGADTIYF. The CDR3, as DNA: TGTGCCAGCTCAAGACAGGGGGCGGACACCATATATTTT. The whole variable domain, remainder taken from reference TRBV18 and TRBJ1-3, is NAGVMQNPRHLVRRRGQEARLRCSPMKGHSHVYWYRQLPEEGLKFMVYLQKENIIDESGMPKERFSAEFPKEGPSILRIQQVVRGDSAAYFCASSRQGADTIYFGEGSWLTVV.

The V and J genes are TRBV11-2 and TRBJ2-3; TRBD1 agrees at 7 bases. The junction had 16 bases not matched to a gene; V was cut back by 5 bases and J by 5 bases. Germline CDR1 is SGHAT and CDR2 is FQNNGV. There are 17 residues in the CDR3. CDR3 nucleotides: TGTGCCAGCAGCCCGCAGCCCGGGACAGCAGACGAAGATACGCAGTATTTT. Amino acid sequence: CASSPQPGTADEDTQYF.

This clone has only one observation. V gene TRBV9 combines with J gene TRBJ2-7; TRBD1 matches 7 bases. Germline V gene sequence: CDR1 SGDLS, CDR2 YYNGEE. The CDR3 is made up of 14 amino acids. J was trimmed by 2 bases and V by 3 bases; bases with no gene match: 5. The CDR3 region is CASSGRDSPYEQYF. CDR3 sequence (DNA): TGTGCCAGCAGCGGACGGGACAGTCCCTACGAGCAGTACTTC.